This T cell receptor (beta chain) was obtained from a study of cytomegalovirus exposure and HLA in healthy donors. At the level of the study: Genotyping showed 81% of almost 400 donors falling in the Caucasian-associated ancestry cluster. Findings and limits, study-wide: In an earlier analysis, in 587 donors, most V segments appeared productive either ~87% or ~30% of the time.

PCR was performed using 60 Vbeta and 13 Jbeta primers. TCRdb keeps only in-frame clones here, not all; method: immunoSEQ multiplex PCR. The sample holds approximately 210,000 clones, about four fifths seen once. The V end lost 6 bases, the J end lost 1 base, and 13 bases lay between the germline ends. This CDR3 spans 15 amino acids. The germline V gene encodes CDR1 SNHLY and CDR2 FYNNEI. As to this clone: Its cognate antigen is unknown.

J is TRBJ2-1 and V is TRBV2; maybe TRBD2 (6 bases). This clonotype was obtained from a girl aged 10 to 17 in good health and CMV-seropositive. Specimen: PBMCs. Here the CDR3 reads CASSPTSPSYNEQFF. The CDR3 DNA sequence: TGTGCCAGCAGCCCGACTAGTCCGTCCTACAATGAGCAGTTCTTC. Together with reference TRBV2 and TRBJ2-1, the CDR3 gives the full variable domain: EPEVTQTPSHQVTQMGQEVILRCVPISNHLYFYWYRQILGQKVEFLVSFYNNEISEKSEIFDDQFSVERPDGSNFTLKIRSTKLEDSAMYFCASSPTSPSYNEQFFGPGTRLTVL.